A single sample gave rise to the 21 T cell receptor beta chains below, sequenced in a study of blood T cell dynamics during melanoma immunotherapy. Sequencing used immunoSEQ multiplex PCR; TCRdb keeps in-frame clones, though not all of them. In the table there are over 15,000 clones, about 83% of which are singletons. The time point was: pre-treatment baseline. The source material was blood, sampled from a patient treated with checkpoint blockade. The receptors were gathered from a human donor with melanoma.

Written as DNA, the CDR3 is TGTGCCAGCAGGGCCCGACTGGGGGGGGACACTGAAGCTTTCTTT. Translation gives CASRARLGGDTEAFF. This chain uses TRBV2 with TRBJ1-1, with D possibly TRBD1 on 5 matching bases. The V end lost 6 bases, the J end lost 3 bases, and 17 bases lay between the germline ends. CDR1 is SNHLY, CDR2 FYNNEI, per germline. This CDR3 contains 15 residues.

The V call is TRBV5-5, the J call TRBJ2-2; the D gene is possibly TRBD1 (6 bases). The germline V gene encodes CDR1 SGHKS and CDR2 YYEKEE (reference sequence). V was clipped by 4 bases and J by 3 bases, with 10 bases between them. This CDR3 is built from 14 residues. The CDR3 nucleotides read TGTGCCAGCAGCACCCAGGGGTACACCGGGGAGCTGTTTTTT. Its protein is CASSTQGYTGELFF.

J is TRBJ1-6 and V is TRBV10-3; no clear D gene. The V and J ends lost 4 bases and 10 bases respectively, with 11 bases between them. This CDR3 comprises 13 residues. CDR1 is ENHRY and CDR2 is SYGVKD in the germline V gene. As DNA, the CDR3 is TGTGCCATCAGTGGGACTGCCTCGTCACCCCTCCACTTT. It codes for CAISGTASSPLHF.

This clone has a single count. V is TRBV10-3 and J is TRBJ1-6, with a possible D match to TRBD1 (5 bases). Germline assignment: CDR1 ENHRY and CDR2 SYGVKD. The CDR3 is 15 residues long. The ends were cut back, 5 bases at V and 6 bases at J, with 14 bases in the middle. The CDR3, as DNA: TGTGCCATCAGTCGGGACCGAGGGTCTAATTCACCCCTCCACTTT. Protein sequence: CAISRDRGSNSPLHF.

This chain uses TRBV21-1 with TRBJ2-1; TRBD2 was called by the table and not checked on the DNA. TRBV21-1 is shown as a pseudogene. The CDR3 has 16 residues. In DNA, the CDR3 is TGTGCCAGCAGCAAAGAGTCGCGGGCATCCTACAATGAGCAGTTCTTC. It encodes CASSKESRASYNEQFF.

This chain links TRBV11-3 with TRBJ1-6; D is unresolved. Germline loops: CDR1 SGHNT, CDR2 YENEEA. The CDR3 length is 13 residues. V was clipped by 3 bases and J by 7 bases, with 7 bases between them. In DNA form, the CDR3 reads TGTGCCAGCAGCTTGGTTAGAAATTCACCCCTCCACTTT. Amino acid sequence: CASSLVRNSPLHF. Full variable domain (missing parts from reference TRBV11-3 and TRBJ1-6): EAGVVQSPRYKIIEKKQPVAFWCNPISGHNTLYWYLQNLGQGPELLIRYENEEAVDDSQLPKDRFSAERLKGVDSTLKIQPAELGDSAVYLCASSLVRNSPLHFGNGTRLTVT.

In the case of this clone: A junction boundary mismatches the germline segment, possibly from a read error. The chain uses TRBV7-7 and TRBJ2-5; unclear D gene. This CDR3 spans 13 amino acids. CDR1 is SSHAT, CDR2 FNYEAQ, per germline (reference sequence). The CDR3 nucleotides read TGTGCTAGCAGCTTAGGAGTACGAGAGGCCCAGTACTTC. Protein: CASSLGVREAQYF.

This clone appeared once. The V call is TRBV30, the J call TRBJ2-1; TRBD2 matches 13 bases. The V gene end was trimmed by 2 bases and the J gene end by 9 bases; junction bases not matched to a gene: 7. In germline, CDR1 is GTSNPN, CDR2 SVGIG (reference sequence). The CDR3 loop spans 15 amino acids. The CDR3 reads CAWSPRTSGGSEQFF. Written as DNA, the CDR3 is TGTGCCTGGAGTCCCCGGACTAGCGGGGGTAGTGAGCAGTTCTTC.

The genes are TRBV4-3 and TRBJ1-1, with D possibly TRBD1 on 6 matching bases. V was trimmed by 3 bases and J by 4 bases, leaving 12 bases between them. Germline CDR1 is LGHNA and CDR2 is YSLEER. This CDR3 contains 14 residues. CDR3 amino acids: CASSQTTGSTEAFF. The DNA for the CDR3 is TGCGCCAGCAGCCAGACAACAGGGAGCACTGAAGCTTTCTTT.

The chain uses TRBV7-2 and TRBJ2-2; D is unclear. This CDR3 region has 13 residues. Deletions cut 1 base from V and 6 bases from J, with 6 bases between. Germline CDR1 is SGHTA and CDR2 is FQGNSA. CDR3 nucleotide sequence: TGTGCCAGCAGCTTAGGAACCCCCGGGGAGCTGTTTTTT. Protein sequence: CASSLGTPGELFF.

The V call is TRBV9, the J call TRBJ1-2; 8 positions match TRBD1. The CDR3 runs to 16 residues. V lost 4 bases to trimming and J lost 1 base; unmatched junction nucleotides: 9. Germline loops: CDR1 SGDLS, CDR2 YYNGEE. The CDR3 loop is CASSPPGTGDNYGYTF. In DNA form, the CDR3 reads TGTGCCAGCAGCCCTCCCGGGACAGGAGATAACTATGGCTACACCTTC.

The J gene is TRBJ2-2, the V gene TRBV11-2; D uncertain. Per germline, CDR1 SGHAT and CDR2 FQNNGV. The CDR3 is 14 amino acids. Trimming removed 1 base at V and 4 bases at J, with 7 bases between. For the CDR3, the DNA is TGTGCCAGCAGCTTAGTGGTGAGCACCGGGGAGCTGTTTTTT. It yields the protein CASSLVVSTGELFF.

The V gene is TRBV5-8, the J gene TRBJ2-3; perhaps TRBD1 as D (6 bases). The V gene's germline CDR1 is SGHTS and CDR2 YDEGEE. Trimming cost V 5 bases and J 6 bases, with 10 bases left between them. The CDR3 spans 12 residues. CDR3 nucleotide sequence: TGTGCCAGCAGTAACAGGGTGGATACGCAGTATTTT. Its protein is CASSNRVDTQYF.

This chain connects TRBV28 to TRBJ2-7; 7 nucleotides line up with TRBD2. CDR1 and CDR2 from the germline V gene are MDHEN and SYDVKM. Trimming cost V 4 bases and J 4 bases; bases outside gene matches: 7. This CDR3 region has 14 residues. CDR3 residues: CASSSRREIYEQYF. In nucleotides, the CDR3 is TGTGCCAGCAGTTCAAGGCGGGAGATTTACGAGCAGTACTTC.

The table lists this clone with a few counts. This sequence joins TRBV2 and TRBJ1-1; D perhaps matches TRBD1 (5 bases). This CDR3 comprises 11 residues. V lost 6 bases and J lost 8, with 10 bases in between. Germline-derived CDR1 and CDR2 are SNHLY and FYNNEI. The CDR3 is CASSGQTEAFF. The DNA for the CDR3 is TGTGCCAGCAGCGGACAAACAGAAGCTTTCTTT.

The rearrangement uses TRBV9 and TRBJ2-1; 9 bases are shared with TRBD1. This CDR3 spans 17 amino acids. V was pared by 3 bases and J by 6 bases, with 13 bases of the junction left unmatched. Germline CDR1 and CDR2: SGDLS and YYNGEE. The CDR3 coding sequence is TGTGCCAGCAGCGGACAGAAGGGACAGGGTGGGTCCAATGAGCAGTTCTTC. Protein product: CASSGQKGQGGSNEQFF.

This clone was detected a few times. The CDR3 nucleotides read TGTGCCAGTAGTTTGGACATCGACAGGCAACGCAATCAGCCCCAGCATTTT. This gives the protein CASSLDIDRQRNQPQHF. The gene calls are TRBV19 and TRBJ1-5; D is perhaps TRBD1 (6 bases). CDR3 length: 17 residues. The V gene's germline CDR1 is LNHDA and CDR2 SQIVND (reference sequence). Trimming stripped 5 bases from V and 2 bases from J, with 19 bases between.

In the case of this clone: The sample has other DNA sequences that encode this CDR3 too. The chain uses TRBV12-5 and TRBJ2-2; either TRBD1 or TRBD2 may supply D (5 bases each). Between the trimmed V and J ends, which lost 1 base and 4 bases, there was a span of 7 bases. CDR1 is LGHNT and CDR2 is FRNRAP in the germline V gene. CDR3 length: 14 residues. CDR3 residues: CASGLGGGTGELFF. DNA of the CDR3: TGTGCTAGTGGTTTGGGTGGGGGCACCGGGGAGCTGTTTTTT.

Of note for this clone: The sample has other DNA sequences that encode this CDR3 too. The rearrangement joins TRBV5-4 to TRBJ1-3; the D gene is possibly TRBD1 (5 bases). The CDR3 contains 15 residues. V was pared by 5 bases and J by 0 bases, with 12 bases between. The germline CDR1 and CDR2 sequences are SGHNT and YYREEE (reference sequence). The CDR3 bases are TGTGCCAGCAGTCAGGACACTGGCTCTGGAAACACCATATATTTT. Its translation is CASSQDTGSGNTIYF. Full variable domain (rest looked up from reference TRBV5-4 and TRBJ1-3): ETGVTQSPTHLIKTRGQQVTLRCSSQSGHNTVSWYQQALGQGPQFIFQYYREEENGRGNFPPRFSGLQFPNYSSELNVNALELDDSALYLCASSQDTGSGNTIYFGEGSWLTVV.

The chain employs TRBV5-4 and TRBJ2-7; D is possibly TRBD1 or TRBD2 (6 bases each). Trimming removed 2 bases from V and 2 bases from J, with 29 bases in between. Germline V gene lookup returns CDR1 SGHNT and CDR2 YYREEE (reference sequence). This CDR3 is built from 20 residues. The CDR3 coding sequence is TGTGCCAGCAGCTTCGGGGTGTCCGGGGGCGCGCCCCCCCGTCCCTACGAGCAGTACTTC. As protein: CASSFGVSGGAPPRPYEQYF.

CDR3 protein: CASRTSGEAKNIQYF. DNA for the CDR3: TGTGCCAGCAGAACTAGCGGAGAAGCCAAAAACATTCAGTACTTC. The chain links TRBV7-9 to TRBJ2-4, with 8 bases fitting TRBD2. Germline trimming cut 6 bases from V and 0 bases from J; bases unmatched to any gene: 4. Germline CDR1 SEHNR, CDR2 FQNEAQ (reference sequence). The CDR3 consists of 15 residues.